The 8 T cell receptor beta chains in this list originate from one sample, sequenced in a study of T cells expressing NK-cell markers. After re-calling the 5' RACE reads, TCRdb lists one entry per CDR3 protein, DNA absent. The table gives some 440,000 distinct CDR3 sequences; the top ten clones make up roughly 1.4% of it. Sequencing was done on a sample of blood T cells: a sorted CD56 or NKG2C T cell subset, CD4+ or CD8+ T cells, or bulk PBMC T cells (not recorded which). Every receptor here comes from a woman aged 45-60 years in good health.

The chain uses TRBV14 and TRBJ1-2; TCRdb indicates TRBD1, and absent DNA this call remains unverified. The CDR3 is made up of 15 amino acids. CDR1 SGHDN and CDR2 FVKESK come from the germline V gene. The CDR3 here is CASSQDRQGRSGYTF. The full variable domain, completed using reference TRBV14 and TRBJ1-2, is EAGVTQFPSHSVIEKGQTVTLRCDPISGHDNLYWYRRVMGKEIKFLLHFVKESKQDESGMPNNRFLAERTGGTYSTLKVQPAELEDSGVYFCASSQDRQGRSGYTFGSGTRLTVV.

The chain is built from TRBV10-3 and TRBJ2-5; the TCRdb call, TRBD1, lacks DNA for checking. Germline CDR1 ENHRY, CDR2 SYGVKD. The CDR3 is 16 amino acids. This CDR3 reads CAISESLGGSQETQYF.

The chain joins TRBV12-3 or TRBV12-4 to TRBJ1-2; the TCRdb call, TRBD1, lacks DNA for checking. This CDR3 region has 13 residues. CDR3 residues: CASLSRQGDGYTF.

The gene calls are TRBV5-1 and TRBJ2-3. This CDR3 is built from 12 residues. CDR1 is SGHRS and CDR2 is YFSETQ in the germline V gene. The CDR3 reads CASSSDRSTQYF.

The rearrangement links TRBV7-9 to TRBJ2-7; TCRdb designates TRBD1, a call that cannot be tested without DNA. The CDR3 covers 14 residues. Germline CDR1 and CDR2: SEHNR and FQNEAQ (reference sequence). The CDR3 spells CASALGTQTYEQYF.

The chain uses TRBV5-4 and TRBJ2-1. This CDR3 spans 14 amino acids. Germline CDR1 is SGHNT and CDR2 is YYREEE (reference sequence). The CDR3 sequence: CASSMTRYGDEQFF.

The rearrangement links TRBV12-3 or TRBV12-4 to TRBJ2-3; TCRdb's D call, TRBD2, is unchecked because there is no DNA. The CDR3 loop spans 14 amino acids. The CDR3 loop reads CASSPRLAGGSQYF.

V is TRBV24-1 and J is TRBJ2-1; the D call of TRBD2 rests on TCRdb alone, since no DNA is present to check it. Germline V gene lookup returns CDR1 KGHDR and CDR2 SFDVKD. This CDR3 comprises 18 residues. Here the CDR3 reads CATSDSGLAGGFGNEQFF.